Listed below are T cell receptor beta chains from one sample, sequenced in a study of cytomegalovirus exposure and HLA in healthy donors. Profiled with immunoSEQ multiplex PCR; TCRdb holds only in-frame clones, not every one. This sample has some 150,000 clones, with about 89% found just once. Sequenced material: PBMCs. These receptors all come from a man aged 18 to 35 in good health and CMV-seropositive. Both conserved end residues are part of each CDR3. The D gene is left open where the match is weak. Clone size, where shown, is once, few, many, or a class for clones that have expanded.

TRBV7-2	-	TRBJ2-7	-	CASSLSYEQYF	TGTGCCAGCAGCTTATCGTACGAGCAGTACTTC
TRBV28	-	TRBJ1-1	-	CASGKQELGSVVPRPFF	TGTGCCAGCGGAAAACAGGAGCTGGGGTCGGTTGTGCCTCGCCCTTTCTTT
TRBV5-6	-	TRBJ1-2	-	CASSPDSNYGYTF	TGTGCCAGCAGCCCCGACAGTAACTATGGCTACACCTTC
TRBV13	-	TRBJ1-3	-	CASSLAQQARNTIYF	TGTGCCAGCAGCTTAGCGCAACAGGCAAGAAACACCATATATTTT
TRBV9	-	TRBJ2-7	TRBD1	CASSFRDRPYEQYF	TGTGCCAGCAGCTTCCGGGACAGACCTTACGAGCAGTACTTT
TRBV25-1	-	TRBJ2-1	-	CASSDRTSRNEQFF	TGTGCCAGCAGTGACAGGACTTCGCGTAATGAGCAGTTCTTC
TRBV7-9	-	TRBJ2-1	-	CASGEAGAHNEQFF	TGTGCCAGCGGTGAGGCGGGGGCCCACAATGAGCAGTTCTTC
TRBV5-1	-	TRBJ2-2	TRBD2	CASLAGATGELFF	TGCGCCAGCCTAGCGGGAGCCACCGGGGAGCTGTTTTTT
TRBV6-1	-	TRBJ1-1	-	CASSGGGPRMNTEAFF	TGTGCCAGCAGTGGGGGGGGTCCTAGGATGAACACTGAAGCTTTCTTT
TRBV4-3	-	TRBJ2-1	-	CASSQETGDYYNEQFF	TGCGCCAGCAGCCAAGAAACGGGGGATTACTACAATGAGCAGTTCTTC
TRBV9	-	TRBJ1-5	-	CASSVGGLTNQPQHF	TGTGCCAGCAGCGTCGGTGGACTTACGAATCAGCCCCAGCATTTT
TRBV5-1	-	TRBJ2-7	-	CASSFSQTYEQYF	TGCGCCAGCAGCTTTTCACAGACCTACGAGCAGTACTTC
TRBV2	-	TRBJ2-7	-	CATGKSRTGYEQYF	TGTGCCACCGGTAAGAGCCGAACGGGCTACGAGCAGTACTTC
TRBV11-2	once	TRBJ1-2	-	CASSLVQNYGYTF	TGTGCCAGCAGCTTAGTCCAGAACTATGGCTACACCTTC
TRBV28	-	TRBJ2-5	TRBD2	CATWNGTSRMETQYF	TGTGCCACTTGGAACGGGACTAGTCGCATGGAGACCCAGTACTTC
TRBV10-3	few	TRBJ2-7	-	CAISEGLASYEQYF	TGTGCCATCAGTGAGGGGCTCGCTTCCTACGAGCAGTACTTC
TRBV9	-	TRBJ2-7	-	CASSPSGGGGEQYF	TGTGCCAGCAGCCCCTCCGGCGGGGGCGGCGAGCAGTACTTC
TRBV4-3	-	TRBJ2-2	TRBD2	CASSQKVAGEGGGELFF	TGCGCCAGCAGCCAAAAAGTGGCGGGAGAGGGAGGCGGGGAGCTGTTTTTT
TRBV18	-	TRBJ1-6	-	CASSPPFRGSNSPLHF	TGTGCCAGCTCGCCCCCTTTCCGGGGGAGTAATTCACCCCTCCACTTT
TRBV6-5	once	TRBJ2-1	TRBD2	CASSWIPGGDNEQFF	TGTGCCAGCAGCTGGATTCCTGGGGGGGACAATGAGCAGTTCTTC